Described below is a single T cell receptor (beta chain) sequence and its context. Its antigen remains unidentified. No base-level quality is on record; no much larger clone is a single base apart. Each collaborating institution followed its own protocols to collect whole blood in K2EDTA tubes. For TCRbeta analysis, collaborator samples were shipped as frozen whole blood, as isolated PBMCs, or as DNA extracted from either sample type. The immunoSEQ Assay, a bias-controlled multiplex PCR, was used to amplify TCRbeta CDR3 regions from genomic DNA. Processing in the source paper ran as follows. Nucleated cell counts per sample were estimated from amplification of reference gene primers within the assay. Sequence reads were collapsed and filtered to measure the absolute abundance of every unique TCRbeta CDR3 rearrangement. For each sample, productive Simpson clonality was calculated as the square root of Simpson's diversity index across productive rearrangements. Imported from immuneACCESS, the table was reduced by TCRdb to in-frame sequences with V and J called. These copies leave out some clones; in studies compared against another copy, an unresolved V gene accounts for under half, and the cause of the remainder is not known. The V and J calls and clone size are taken from that table; D and trimming were inferred from the DNA. The sample table shows hundreds of thousands of clones, and about four fifths are seen once. The ten largest clones take up roughly a tenth of the sample.

From a lookup of the germline V gene (reference sequence), CDR1 and CDR2 are MNHEY and SMNVEV. V and J lose 5 bases and 3 bases, and a span of 14 bases separates them. The cysteine opens and the phenylalanine closes a CDR3 of 15 amino acids. The read is trimmed to its CDR3 DNA, 45 bases read in frame from base 1. The data were taken from a study of blood T cell repertoires in COVID-19 (dated by TCRdb to 2020 to 2021). Study-level background: Collaborator samples came from the United States, Italy and Spain and covered acute and convalescent phases of COVID-19. The prospective study material was composed of cDNA or gDNA derived from T cells, B-cell-depleted T cells, or PBMCs. The dataset comprised deeply sampled blood TCRbeta repertoires from subjects exposed to, actively infected with, or recovered from COVID-19. The repertoires were made available in a free public database intended to serve as a resource for research on the immune response to SARS-CoV-2. Samples were obtained from the ongoing ImmuneRACE study (first 160 participants) and from 1,200 or so subjects provided by 6 global collaborators. Sample metadata almost always included a de-identified subject ID, COVID-19 status, age in years and sex. Where available, HLA class I and class II types were obtained from metadata supplied by the sample provider rather than from assay-based typing.

The paper as a whole reports these results and caveats: How much clinical and demographic metadata was included differed by source and by participant, and the metadata was provided uncurated.

The sequence is built from TRBV27 and TRBJ1-5, with no reliable assignment of the D segment. The sequencing sample was made of peripheral blood. The receptor was isolated from a woman older than 75 with acute or convalescent COVID-19. CDR3 reads: CASSPLAWYNQPQHF. The DNA sequence is given as TGTGCCAGCAGTCCCCTCGCGTGGTACAATCAGCCCCAGCATTTT.